Following are 6 T cell receptor beta chains from one sample sequenced in a study of blood T cell repertoires in COVID-19. Only in-frame clones appear in the TCRdb table, and some are missing; sequencing was by immunoSEQ multiplex PCR. Counted here are 100,000 to 150,000 clones, roughly 80% occurring once; the ten biggest clones make up around 6%. The sequencing sample was made of peripheral blood. The receptor source for this set is a man in his 60s with acute or convalescent COVID-19.

V gene TRBV7-9 combines with J gene TRBJ2-6; D is unclear. CDR1 and CDR2 (germline): SEHNR, FQNEAQ (reference sequence). The V and J ends lost 0 bases and 2 bases respectively, with 5 bases between them. The CDR3 has 15 amino acids. DNA for the CDR3: TGTGCCAGCAGCTTAGCGAGTACTGGGGCCAACGTCCTGACTTTC. Protein sequence: CASSLASTGANVLTF.

The chain has TRBV10-2 and TRBJ2-1, with 9 nucleotides matching TRBD2. V gave up 2 bases and J gave up 7 bases; unmatched junction bases: 12. CDR1 and CDR2 (germline): WSHSY, SAAADI. The CDR3 has 17 residues. CDR3 protein: CASSERRGGQSRNEQFF. The CDR3 DNA is TGCGCCAGCAGTGAGAGGCGGGGGGGCCAAAGTAGGAATGAGCAGTTCTTC.

The gene calls are TRBV6-6 and TRBJ1-4, with 7 bases aligning to TRBD1. CDR1 is MNHNY, CDR2 SVGAGI, per germline (reference sequence). The V and J ends lost 2 bases and 8 bases, in that order; junction bases with no gene match: 5. This CDR3 has 14 residues. As DNA, the CDR3 is TGTGCCAGCAGTTACCTCACAGGGGACGAAAAACTGTTTTTT. Its protein product is CASSYLTGDEKLFF.

V gene TRBV2 combines with J gene TRBJ1-2; 12 nucleotides agree with TRBD1. With 3 bases clipped from V and 4 bases from J, the junction kept 3 bases outside the gene matches. This CDR3 has 15 residues. Germline CDR1 and CDR2: SNHLY and FYNNEI. This CDR3 is CASSEGQGAVYGYTF. As DNA, the CDR3 is TGTGCCAGCAGTGAGGGACAGGGGGCGGTCTATGGCTACACCTTC.

The J gene is TRBJ1-2, the V gene TRBV4-2; the match to TRBD1 covers 11 bases. V was pared by 3 bases and J by 4 bases, with 10 bases of the junction left unmatched. CDR3 length: 17 residues. Germline V CDR1 and CDR2: LGHNA, YNFKEQ. The CDR3 DNA reads TGTGCCAGCAGCCAGGGAGGGACAGGGGGTGTTGGCTATGGCTACACCTTC. Encoded protein: CASSQGGTGGVGYGYTF.

The rearrangement joins TRBV7-2 to TRBJ1-2; possibly TRBD1 for D (5 bases). The CDR3 runs 15 residues. Between the trimmed V and J ends, which lost 8 bases and 2 bases, there was a span of 18 bases. Germline V CDR1 and CDR2: SGHTA, FQGNSA. The chain's CDR3 is CASVMDGGRNYGYTF. The CDR3, as DNA: TGTGCCAGCGTGATGGACGGGGGTAGGAACTATGGCTACACCTTC.